These 30 T cell receptor beta chains share one sample of origin, sequenced in a study of blood T cell repertoires in COVID-19. The protocol was immunoSEQ multiplex PCR, while the TCRdb copy is restricted to in-frame clones and leaves out a portion. The sample lists 55,000 to 75,000 clones, about 80% occurring once. The sequenced sample was peripheral blood. The receptors were sampled from an elderly man with COVID-19, enrolled during active disease.

Ten or more counts support this clone. The chain combines TRBV5-6 with TRBJ1-5, with D unclear. This CDR3 region has 14 residues. V lost 2 bases, J lost 0 bases, and 6 bases lay in between. The germline V gene has CDR1 SGHDT and CDR2 YYEEEE. This CDR3 reads CASSLSYSNQPQHF. CDR3 DNA sequence: TGTGCCAGCAGCTTAAGCTATAGCAATCAGCCCCAGCATTTT.

J is TRBJ2-5 and V is TRBV19; D possibly corresponds to TRBD1 (6 bases). Per the germline V gene, CDR1 is LNHDA and CDR2 is SQIVND (reference sequence). CDR3 size: 14 residues. Trimming shortened V by 1 base and J by 2 bases, and 8 bases separated the two germline ends. This CDR3 reads CASSIGGQQETQYF. The DNA of the CDR3 is TGTGCCAGTAGTATAGGGGGGCAGCAAGAGACCCAGTACTTC.

The genes are TRBV7-2 and TRBJ1-5; TRBD1 agrees at 8 bases. The junction had 4 bases not matched to a gene; V was cut back by 5 bases and J by 4 bases. CDR1 and CDR2 (germline): SGHTA, FQGNSA. The CDR3 sequence is 14 residues long. The CDR3 DNA sequence: TGTGCCAGCAGCCAGGACAGGGTAAATCAGCCCCAGCATTTT. Residues: CASSQDRVNQPQHF.

The chain is built from TRBV4-3 and TRBJ2-7, with TRBD1 matching 7 bases. Germline values: CDR1 LGHNA, CDR2 YSLEER. The CDR3 is 14 residues long. With V trimmed by 2 bases and J by 6 bases, 7 bases remained unmatched. The CDR3 DNA reads as TGCGCCAGCAGCCAATTTACAGGGGTGGGCGAGCAGTACTTC. It yields the protein CASSQFTGVGEQYF.

The rearrangement links TRBV19 to TRBJ2-7; TRBD2 might be the D (6 bases). Germline values: CDR1 LNHDA, CDR2 SQIVND (reference sequence). The ends were cut back, 8 bases at V and 4 bases at J, with 24 bases in the middle. The CDR3 runs 16 residues. CDR3 nucleotide sequence: TGTGCCAGTCGGGACTTACGCGCGCAGGGAAATTACGAGCAGTACTTC. Protein sequence: CASRDLRAQGNYEQYF.

This chain uses TRBV28 with TRBJ1-3; tentative D call: TRBD1 (6 bases). The V gene lost 1 base and the J gene lost 5 bases, with 12 bases spanning the gap. Germline V gives CDR1 MDHEN, CDR2 SYDVKM. The CDR3 loop spans 15 amino acids. The CDR3 DNA reads as TGTGCCAGCAGTTTATCGGCACAGGGAAGAAACACCATATATTTT. Protein: CASSLSAQGRNTIYF. Full variable domain (rest looked up from reference TRBV28 and TRBJ1-3): DVKVTQSSRYLVKRTGEKVFLECVQDMDHENMFWYRQDPGLGLRLIYFSYDVKMKEKGDIPEGYSVSREKKERFSLILESASTNQTSMYLCASSLSAQGRNTIYFGEGSWLTVV.

In its sample, this clone was seen once. This chain uses TRBV5-1 with TRBJ1-1; D might be TRBD1 (5 bases). Trimming removed 8 bases from V and 3 bases from J, with 14 bases in between. From germline, CDR1 is SGHRS and CDR2 YFSETQ. This CDR3 has 13 amino acids. The CDR3: CASRQMRDTEAFF. CDR3 bases: TGCGCCAGTAGACAGATGCGAGACACTGAAGCTTTCTTT. Filled out from reference TRBV5-1 and TRBJ1-1, the complete variable domain reads KAGVTQTPRYLIKTRGQQVTLSCSPISGHRSVSWYQQTPGQGLQFLFEYFSETQRNKGNFPGRFSGRQFSNSRSEMNVSTLELGDSALYLCASRQMRDTEAFFGQGTRLTVV.

The rearrangement joins TRBV19 to TRBJ1-2, with 12 positions matching TRBD1. The CDR3 sequence is 15 residues long. V shed 4 bases and J 13 bases; nucleotides not matched to a gene: 13. Germline CDR1 is LNHDA and CDR2 is SQIVND (reference sequence). CDR3 DNA: TGTGCCAGTAGTACCTCCGGGACAGGGGGCCCCCCAAGCACCTTC. Protein: CASSTSGTGGPPSTF.

The rearrangement uses TRBV7-9 and TRBJ2-7, with 7 positions matching TRBD1. Germline assignment: CDR1 SEHNR and CDR2 FQNEAQ (reference sequence). The CDR3 sequence is 15 residues long. V trimming: 5 bases; J trimming: 5 bases; junction bases outside the gene matches: 12. In DNA, the CDR3 is TGTGCCAGCAGCCTAAGACAGGGATCAAGCGACGAGCAGTACTTC. Its protein product is CASSLRQGSSDEQYF. Full variable domain (remainder filled in from reference TRBV7-9 and TRBJ2-7): DTGVSQNPRHKITKRGQNVTFRCDPISEHNRLYWYRQTLGQGPEFLTYFQNEAQLEKSRLLSDRFSAERPKGSFSTLEIQRTEQGDSAMYLCASSLRQGSSDEQYFGPGTRLTVT.

V is TRBV11-2 and J is TRBJ1-5; possible D gene TRBD1, 5 bases. The germline V gene has CDR1 SGHAT and CDR2 FQNNGV. V lost 2 bases and J lost 2, with 7 bases in between. The CDR3 contains 14 residues. The CDR3 region has the DNA TGTGCCAGCAGCTTACAGGGTGGCAATCAGCCCCAGCATTTT. It codes for CASSLQGGNQPQHF.

The V call is TRBV28, the J call TRBJ2-3; D perhaps matches TRBD2 (7 bases). This CDR3 is 15 amino acids long. Germline lookup yields CDR1 MDHEN and CDR2 SYDVKM. V was cut by 7 bases and J by 5 bases, with 19 bases left in between. CDR3 bases: TGTGCCAGCACCCAACGGGGGGCGTGGGAAGATACGCAGTATTTT. Protein product: CASTQRGAWEDTQYF.

The rearrangement links TRBV2 to TRBJ2-2; D is unresolved. Germline CDR1 and CDR2: SNHLY and FYNNEI. Trimming removed 5 bases from V and 1 base from J, with 14 bases in between. The CDR3 is 16 amino acids. CDR3 nucleotide sequence: TGTGCCAGCAGTTTACAGACAACCTTGAACACCGGGGAGCTGTTTTTT. Its translation: CASSLQTTLNTGELFF.

The V gene is TRBV5-4, the J gene TRBJ2-5; 13 nucleotides line up with TRBD2. J was trimmed by 2 bases and V by 3 bases; bases with no gene match: 4. CDR1 and CDR2 from the germline V gene are SGHNT and YYREEE (reference sequence). CDR3 size: 16 residues. CDR3 in amino acids: CASSWGTSGEQETQYF. CDR3 bases: TGTGCCAGCAGCTGGGGGACTAGCGGGGAACAAGAGACCCAGTACTTC.

The rearrangement joins TRBV13 to TRBJ2-7, with 7 bases aligning to TRBD1. Germline-derived CDR1 and CDR2 are PRHDT and FYEKMQ (reference sequence). The trim removed 5 bases at V and 1 base at J, leaving 5 bases unmatched. There are 14 residues in the CDR3. This CDR3 is CASSPDRTSYEQYF. The CDR3 nucleotides read TGTGCCAGCAGCCCGGACAGGACATCCTACGAGCAGTACTTC.

The gene calls are TRBV10-1 and TRBJ2-3; 11 nucleotides align to TRBD2. Germline V gives CDR1 WNHNN, CDR2 SYGVQD (reference sequence). V lost 6 bases to trimming and J lost 0 bases; unmatched junction nucleotides: 5. This CDR3 has 16 residues. Here the CDR3 DNA reads TGCGCCAGCAGCCGCGGACTAGCGGGCAGCACAGATACGCAGTATTTT. As protein: CASSRGLAGSTDTQYF.

The chain is built from TRBV6-2 or TRBV6-3 and TRBJ1-1; no clear D gene. In germline, CDR1 is MNHEY, CDR2 SVGEGT. The CDR3 sequence is 14 residues long. V was trimmed by 2 bases and J by 0 bases, leaving 7 bases between them. As DNA, the CDR3 is TGTGCCAGCAGTTACCACAGTATGAACACTGAAGCTTTCTTT. Protein product: CASSYHSMNTEAFF.

The chain has TRBV5-4 and TRBJ1-1; the D gene is possibly TRBD1 (6 bases). Trimming took off 4 bases at V and 1 base at J, with 11 bases between the two ends. There are 14 residues in the CDR3. The germline gives CDR1 SGHNT, CDR2 YYREEE (reference sequence). The CDR3 bases are TGTGCCAGCAGCGAAACGGGACAGAACACTGAAGCTTTCTTT. Protein: CASSETGQNTEAFF.

J is TRBJ2-1 and V is TRBV3-1 (or the pseudogene TRBV3-2), with 10 bases that match TRBD1. CDR3 size: 16 residues. Germline V lookup: CDR1 LGHDT, CDR2 YNNKEL (reference sequence). V gave up 8 bases and J gave up 6 bases; unmatched junction bases: 13. For the CDR3, the DNA is TGTGCCAGCCTCAAGGGAGGGGACAGGGGAGGCAATGAGCAGTTCTTC. Translated: CASLKGGDRGGNEQFF.

DNA for the CDR3: TGCGCCAGCAGCCAAGATTGGGCAGGGAAGTCTGGAAACACCATATATTTT. It translates to CASSQDWAGKSGNTIYF. The rearrangement links TRBV4-3 to TRBJ1-3; maybe TRBD1 (5 bases). The CDR3 is made up of 17 amino acids. The V gene lost 0 bases and the J gene lost 1 base, with 13 bases spanning the gap. Germline V gene data show CDR1 as LGHNA and CDR2 as YSLEER.

The chain joins TRBV7-6 to TRBJ1-1, with 7 bases fitting TRBD1. The CDR3 is 16 residues long. From germline, CDR1 is SGHVS and CDR2 FNYEAQ. The V segment lost 6 bases and the J segment 10 bases; nucleotides outside the gene matches: 20. The DNA for the CDR3 is TGTGCCAGCAGTTTGACACGCTTTACAGGGGTCAACGGAGCTTTCTTT. This sequence encodes CASSLTRFTGVNGAFF.

This chain connects TRBV5-1 to TRBJ2-2, with D perhaps TRBD1 (5 bases). Germline V gene lookup returns CDR1 SGHRS and CDR2 YFSETQ. The CDR3 covers 15 residues. Deletions cut 0 bases from V and 1 base from J, with 7 bases between. CDR3 protein: CASSLAGQNTGELFF. Written as DNA, the CDR3 is TGCGCCAGCAGCTTGGCTGGACAGAACACCGGGGAGCTGTTTTTT.

The chain has TRBV12-3 or TRBV12-4 and TRBJ1-2, with TRBD1 identical over 10 bases. With 6 bases clipped from V and 8 bases from J, the junction kept 6 bases outside the gene matches. This CDR3 is built from 13 residues. CDR3 loop: CASRRQGAHGYTF. CDR3 nucleotides: TGTGCCAGCAGAAGACAGGGGGCGCACGGCTACACCTTC.

The V and J genes are TRBV7-2 and TRBJ1-1; a weak D match, TRBD1 (6 bases). Germline CDR1 reads SGHTA; CDR2 reads FQGNSA. Trimming cost V 0 bases and J 7 bases, with 18 bases left between them. The CDR3 is 16 amino acids. The CDR3 coding sequence is TGTGCCAGCAGCTTAGCACCGAGACAGGAAGGATTTGAAGCTTTCTTT. The encoded protein is CASSLAPRQEGFEAFF.

The chain links TRBV5-5 to TRBJ1-2; D gene uncertain. The CDR3 consists of 14 residues. Germline CDR1 SGHKS, CDR2 YYEKEE (reference sequence). V lost 4 bases and J lost 0, with 10 bases in between. The CDR3 nucleotides are TGTGCCAGCAGCCAAGACGGGGCTAACTATGGCTACACCTTC. Encoded protein: CASSQDGANYGYTF.

Only a few counts were recorded for this clone. The sample holds other DNA sequences that translate to the same CDR3. The CDR3 is CASSLGPNYEQYV. The CDR3 DNA sequence: TGTGCCAGCAGCTTAGGGCCGAACTACGAGCAGTACGTC. J is TRBJ2-7 and V is TRBV7-6; D remains ambiguous. Germline CDR1 reads SGHVS; CDR2 reads FNYEAQ. V was trimmed by 1 base and J by 3 bases, leaving 7 bases between them. This CDR3 contains 13 residues.

In DNA form, the CDR3 reads TGTGCCAGCAGCTCGAGCTCCTACGAGCAGTACGTC. Protein: CASSSSSYEQYV. This chain joins TRBV7-2 and TRBJ2-7; D gene ambiguous. The V end lost 4 bases, the J end lost 0 bases, and 4 bases lay between the germline ends. This CDR3 spans 12 amino acids. The germline V gene has CDR1 SGHTA and CDR2 FQGNSA.

Only a few counts were recorded for this clone. The rearrangement links TRBV7-2 to TRBJ2-4, with D possibly TRBD2 on 5 matching bases. This CDR3 contains 16 residues. With 5 bases removed from V and 2 bases from J, the gap between germline ends came to 16 bases. Germline V CDR1 and CDR2: SGHTA, FQGNSA. The CDR3 loop is CASSQTRSYSKNIQYF. The CDR3 DNA reads TGTGCCAGCAGCCAAACTAGGTCCTACTCCAAAAACATTCAGTACTTC.

This chain joins TRBV4-2 and TRBJ1-2; tentatively, D is TRBD1 (6 bases). Per the germline V gene, CDR1 is LGHNA and CDR2 is YNFKEQ. This CDR3 comprises 17 residues. The V and J ends lost 1 base and 0 bases respectively, with 15 bases between them. This CDR3 reads CASSQVTGPGTNYGYTF. DNA for the CDR3: TGTGCCAGCAGCCAAGTTACAGGGCCTGGAACTAACTATGGCTACACCTTC.

J is TRBJ2-3 and V is TRBV24-1, with TRBD1 identical over 9 bases. Per germline, CDR1 KGHDR and CDR2 SFDVKD. The CDR3 is 16 amino acids. After removal of 4 bases from V and 0 bases from J, the junction contained 4 bases not matched to a gene. CDR3 loop: CATSDSGQGSTDTQYF. In DNA, the CDR3 is TGTGCCACCAGTGACTCGGGACAGGGAAGCACAGATACGCAGTATTTT.

This chain joins TRBV19 and TRBJ1-4, with 8 bases lining up with TRBD1. This CDR3 has 17 amino acids. Unmatched junction bases numbered 15, after V lost 7 bases and J lost 5 bases. Germline CDR1 reads LNHDA; CDR2 reads SQIVND (reference sequence). The CDR3 coding sequence is TGTGCCAGTAAGGGGGCGACAGGGGAAAAAAGGAATGAAAAACTGTTTTTT. Translating it yields CASKGATGEKRNEKLFF.